This TCR beta chain was captured by sequencing in a study of CD8 T cells in Susac syndrome. An input of about 0.5 to 1 ug of RNA was subjected to reverse transcription using random hexamers. It was immunoSEQ multiplex PCR that amplified TCR beta CDR3 across 54 Vbeta and 13 Jbeta. From the immunoSEQ multiplex PCR reads, TCRdb called clonotypes with MiXCR, one entry per CDR3 protein. The data show fewer than 150,000 distinct CDR3 sequences, nearly 95% seen once. Controls were healthy donors chosen to match patients in age and sex. In germline, CDR1 is SGHAT, CDR2 FQNNGV. The CDR3 has 13 amino acids. V was pared by 4 bases and J by 5 bases, with 12 bases between.

The sequence came from a human donor in good health. Sequenced material: CD8+ T cells from PBMCs. The chain recombines TRBV11-2 with TRBJ2-7; D not resolved. The CDR3 region has the DNA TGTGCCAGCAGCTCCCACGTCCGGGACGAGCAGTACTTC. Its translation is CASSSHVRDEQYF.